The subject of this entry is one TCR beta chain. Study processing details: Amplification of reference gene primers was used by the study to estimate nucleated cell counts. The method was immunoSEQ multiplex PCR; TCRdb's version includes in-frame clones alone and lacks a portion of them. V and J calls and clone size are given by that table; D and trimming were obtained from the DNA. Of about 35,000 clones listed, roughly 85% are singletons. This specimen comes from a study of blood T cell repertoires in COVID-19. In the study overall: The study drew acute and convalescent COVID-19 samples from the United States, Italy and Spain. T cells, B-cell-depleted T cells, or PBMCs supplied cDNA or gDNA.

The CDR3 length is 13 residues. CDR1 and CDR2 from the germline V gene are SNHLY and FYNNEI. The V gene lost 7 bases and the J gene lost 4 bases, with 13 bases spanning the gap. This clonotype was sampled from a man between 45 and 60 years old with acute or convalescent COVID-19. Sequencing was done on a sample of peripheral blood. The chain employs TRBV2 and TRBJ1-2; D is perhaps TRBD1 (6 bases). CDR3 DNA sequence: TGTGCCAGCAACGATCGACAGGTCTATGGCTACACCTTC. It yields the protein CASNDRQVYGYTF.